Reported below is one T cell receptor beta chain. This sample stems from a study of technical replicates of blood from a handful of donors. Trimming at V came to 1 base and at J to 1 base, leaving 1 base not matched to a gene. The CDR3 spans 15 residues. Per the germline V gene, CDR1 is SQVTM and CDR2 is ANQGSEA. Here immunoSEQ multiplex PCR was the method, and the copy in TCRdb shows in-frame clones only, minus some. The table shows tens of thousands of clones, with 90% to 98% occurring only once. The TCR comes from a human donor in good health. The rearrangement joins TRBV29-1 to TRBJ2-3, with 11 nucleotides matching TRBD2. Sequencing was done on a sample of T cells isolated from PBMCs. The CDR3 DNA reads TGCAGCGTTGAAGTACTAGCGGGAGGCACAGATACGCAGTATTTT. This translates into CSVEVLAGGTDTQYF.